This TCR beta chain was recorded in a study of T cell responses to AZD1222 COVID-19 vaccine. As for the study in general: Pooled in the analysis were second doses at about 4 or about 12 weeks. Overall study results and limits: CD4 TCRs associated with vaccination spanned spike, dominating at 160-218 and 743-854. Nearly half of spike-specific TCRs reportedly target unmutated variant regions. Clonal diversity was possibly underestimated, and white British individuals and females predominated among donors.

V lost 2 bases and J 4 bases, leaving 7 bases between the germline ends. Germline V gene data show CDR1 as LNHDA and CDR2 as SQIVND (reference sequence). The CDR3 extends over 13 amino acids. With respect to this clone: Its antigen is still unknown.

Repertoires were generated with immunoSEQ multiplex PCR, while TCRdb's copy carries only in-frame clones and drops some. The sample holds 100,000 to 120,000 clones; around 89% are singletons and the top ten take 2% to 3%. The specimen was peripheral blood, collected on day 0 of AZD1222 vaccination. This TCR was recovered from an adult in good health. V is TRBV19 and J is TRBJ2-3, with unresolved D. The CDR3 DNA is TGTGCCAGTAGTATATCCGCCGCAGATACGCAGTATTTT. It codes for CASSISAADTQYF.